This record covers a single T cell receptor beta chain. This CDR3 is 16 amino acids long. Trimming removed 2 bases from V and 5 bases from J; junction bases left unmatched: 8. The germline V gene encodes CDR1 SEHNR and CDR2 FQNEAQ (reference sequence). The data belong to a study of blood T cell repertoires in COVID-19. Across the study: In each case, the material was cDNA or gDNA derived from T cells, B-cell-depleted T cells, or PBMCs.

As processed by the authors: Amplification with reference gene primers provided the estimates of nucleated cell counts. Only in-frame clones appear in the TCRdb table, and some are missing; sequencing was by immunoSEQ multiplex PCR. Clone size and V and J calls were adopted from that table, with D and trimming inferred from the DNA. The sample records 200,000 to 250,000 clones, 80% to 90% being singletons. The sequence came from a man aged 80 or over with acute or convalescent COVID-19. The V gene is TRBV7-9, the J gene TRBJ2-7, with TRBD2 matching 11 bases. Sample: peripheral blood. In DNA, the CDR3 is TGTGCCAGCAGCTTAAAGATAGCGGGAGGGTTAGACGAGCAGTACTTC. Its translation: CASSLKIAGGLDEQYF. Variable domain in full (rest from reference TRBV7-9 and TRBJ2-7): DTGVSQNPRHKITKRGQNVTFRCDPISEHNRLYWYRQTLGQGPEFLTYFQNEAQLEKSRLLSDRFSAERPKGSFSTLEIQRTEQGDSAMYLCASSLKIAGGLDEQYFGPGTRLTVT.